This is a list of T cell receptor beta chains from one sample in a study of regulatory T cells in long-lasting Graves disease. TCRdb reprocessed the multiplex PCR reads via MiXCR and lists one record per CDR3 protein. The sample comprises some 350,000 distinct CDR3 sequences, 15% to 20% of which are singletons, and 20% to 25% rests with the top ten. These same records also appear under a second study, on T cells in Graves' hyperthyroidism and ophthalmopathy.

The sequenced sample was peripheral blood mononuclear cells (PBMCs), obtained at new diagnosis, from a patient treated with antithyroid drugs. These receptors came from a woman between 18 and 29 years old with Graves disease. Each CDR3 is given with its conserved first and last residue. The D gene is left open where the match is weak. A row's size may be missing; if present it is once, few, many or a size class.

size,J,D,V,CDR3,DNA
many,TRBJ2-7,-,TRBV12-3/TRBV12-4,CASSLRTVGAREQYF,TGTGCCAGCAGTTTAAGGACAGTAGGCGCTAGGGAGCAGTACTTC
few,TRBJ2-5,TRBD1,TRBV7-3,CASSQTGDRETQYF,TGTGCCAGCAGCCAGACAGGGGACCGGGAGACCCAGTACTTC
-,TRBJ1-2,-,TRBV7-2,CASSRDRNYGYTF,TGTGCCAGCAGCCGAGACAGAAACTATGGCTACACCTTC
few,TRBJ2-3,-,TRBV7-9,CASSLVVQGSTDTQYF,TGTGCCAGCAGCTTAGTAGTCCAGGGGAGCACAGATACGCAGTATTTT
many,TRBJ1-1,-,TRBV20-1,CSARRHSINTEAFF,TGCAGTGCTAGAAGACACAGCATCAACACTGAAGCTTTCTTT
many,TRBJ1-5,-,TRBV30,CAWSEGKNQPQHF,TGTGCCTGGAGTGAAGGGAAGAATCAGCCCCAGCATTTT
many,TRBJ2-7,-,TRBV5-1,CASSLGSGIPYEQYF,TGCGCCAGCAGCTTGGGTTCCGGGATTCCCTACGAGCAGTACTTC
-,TRBJ2-3,-,TRBV2,CASSEGTQYF,TGTGCCAGCAGTGAAGGTACGCAGTATTTT
many,TRBJ2-5,-,TRBV20-1,CSARPSAETQYF,TGCAGTGCTAGACCTAGCGCTGAGACCCAGTACTTC
-,TRBJ1-2,TRBD1,TRBV28,CASTPGTGDPYGYTF,TGTGCCAGCACCCCTGGGACAGGGGATCCCTATGGCTACACCTTC
many,TRBJ2-1,TRBD2,TRBV5-1,CASSSDSGRATRVEQFF,TGCGCCAGCAGCTCCGATAGCGGGAGGGCCACGAGGGTTGAGCAGTTCTTC
many,TRBJ1-2,TRBD1,TRBV30,CAWSGGDREPHGYTF,TGTGCCTGGAGTGGGGGGGACAGGGAACCACATGGCTACACCTTC
many,TRBJ1-2,-,TRBV20-1,CSARRGTDYGYTF,TGCAGTGCTAGGCGAGGGACCGACTATGGCTACACCTTC
many,TRBJ2-1,-,TRBV3-1,CASSGTLSNYNEQFF,TGTGCCAGCAGCGGGACCCTCTCCAACTACAATGAGCAGTTCTTC
many,TRBJ1-5,TRBD1,TRBV2,CASRGTAYSNQPQHF,TGTGCCAGCAGAGGGACAGCGTATAGCAATCAGCCCCAGCATTTT
many,TRBJ2-7,-,TRBV20-1,CSARGPNYEQYF,TGCAGTGCTAGGGGCCCAAACTACGAGCAGTACTTC
-,TRBJ2-3,TRBD1,TRBV7-9,CASSLEQGAADTQYF,TGTGCCAGCAGCTTAGAACAGGGGGCTGCAGATACGCAGTATTTT
many,TRBJ1-1,-,TRBV2,CASSDEANTEAFF,TGTGCCAGCAGTGACGAGGCGAACACTGAAGCTTTCTTT
few,TRBJ2-1,-,TRBV4-1,CASSGGPRGGTYNEQFF,TGCGCCAGCAGCGGAGGTCCCAGAGGGGGAACCTACAATGAGCAGTTCTTC
many,TRBJ2-2,-,TRBV18,CASSPPVGSPNTGELFF,TGTGCCAGCTCACCACCTGTGGGCAGTCCGAACACCGGGGAGCTGTTTTTT
-,TRBJ2-7,-,TRBV7-2,CASSLSKVVVGEQYF,TGTGCCAGCAGCTTAAGTAAGGTGGTAGTGGGTGAGCAGTACTTC
many,TRBJ2-1,TRBD2,TRBV15,CATSSGLAGGLFNEQFF,TGTGCCACCAGCAGTGGGTTAGCGGGGGGGCTTTTCAATGAGCAGTTCTTC
many,TRBJ1-6,-,TRBV11-2,CASSLGRRAYNSPLHF,TGTGCCAGCAGCTTAGGTCGTAGGGCCTATAATTCACCCCTCCACTTT
-,TRBJ1-2,-,TRBV19,CASSSGERYGYTF,TGTGCCAGTAGTAGCGGGGAGCGATATGGCTACACCTTC
many,TRBJ1-1,-,TRBV29-1,CSVVRGGNTEAFF,TGCAGCGTTGTAAGAGGTGGGAACACTGAAGCTTTCTTT
-,TRBJ1-4,-,TRBV12-3/TRBV12-4,CASSPGRLLGVLREKLFF,TGTGCCAGCAGCCCGGGACGCCTTTTAGGAGTCCTTCGTGAAAAACTGTTTTTT
many,TRBJ2-5,TRBD2,TRBV7-2,CASSLEGGLATQYF,TGTGCCAGCAGCTTAGAGGGAGGGTTGGCGACCCAGTACTTC
few,TRBJ1-1,-,TRBV2,CASSAMRNGEAFF,TGTGCCAGCAGTGCTATGAGGAACGGTGAAGCTTTCTTT
-,TRBJ2-3,TRBD2,TRBV30,CAWSVRGVTSGLADTQYF,TGTGCCTGGAGTGTACGGGGAGTGACTAGCGGGTTGGCAGATACGCAGTATTTT
few,TRBJ1-5,-,TRBV19,CASSPSGGSTQPQHF,TGTGCCAGTAGTCCGTCCGGGGGATCGACTCAGCCCCAGCATTTT
many,TRBJ2-3,TRBD2,TRBV11-2,CASSSGGTDTQYF,TGTGCCAGCAGTTCGGGGGGTACAGATACGCAGTATTTT